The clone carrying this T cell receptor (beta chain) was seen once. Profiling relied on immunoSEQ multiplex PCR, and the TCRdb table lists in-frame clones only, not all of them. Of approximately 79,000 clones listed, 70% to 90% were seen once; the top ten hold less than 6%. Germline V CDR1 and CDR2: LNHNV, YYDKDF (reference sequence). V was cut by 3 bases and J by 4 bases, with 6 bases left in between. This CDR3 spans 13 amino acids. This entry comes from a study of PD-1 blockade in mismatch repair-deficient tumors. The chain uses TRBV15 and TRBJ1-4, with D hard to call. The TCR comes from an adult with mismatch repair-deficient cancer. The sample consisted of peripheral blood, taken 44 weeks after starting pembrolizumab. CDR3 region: CATSRVLNEKLFF. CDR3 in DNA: TGTGCCACCAGCAGGGTTCTTAATGAAAAACTGTTTTTT. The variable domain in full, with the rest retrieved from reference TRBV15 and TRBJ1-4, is DAMVIQNPRYQVTQFGKPVTLSCSQTLNHNVMYWYQQKSSQAPKLLFHYYDKDFNNEADTPDNFQSRRPNTSFCFLDIRSPGLGDTAMYLCATSRVLNEKLFFGSGTQLSVL.